These T cell receptor beta chains were read from a single sample in a study of radiation and T cells in renal cell carcinoma. TCRdb's copy holds only in-frame clones and misses some; the assay was immunoSEQ multiplex PCR. This table has about 130,000 clones, 70% to 90% appearing once. The source was blood, collected from a patient whose treatment included radiotherapy and nephrectomy. These receptors came from a woman aged 60 to 75 with renal cell carcinoma. Both conserved end residues are part of each CDR3. A D gene is named only where the DNA matches it firmly. Some rows mark clone size as missing; the rest say once, few, many or name a class of expanded clone.

j_call v_call clone_size d_call cdr3_aa cdr3_nt
TRBJ2-1 TRBV30 NA NA CAWSPRYEQFF TGTGCCTGGAGTCCGAGGTATGAGCAGTTCTTC
TRBJ2-1 TRBV5-1 few TRBD2 CASSLEAGTNEQFF TGCGCCAGCAGCTTGGAAGCGGGGACTAATGAGCAGTTCTTC
TRBJ1-2 TRBV28 NA NA CASSLGYYGYTF TGTGCCAGCAGTTTGGGCTACTATGGCTACACCTTC
TRBJ2-5 TRBV5-4 NA NA CASSLAGGEETQYF TGTGCCAGCAGCTTGGCCGGCGGAGAAGAGACCCAGTACTTC
TRBJ2-3 TRBV19 NA TRBD2 CASSPGTRDTQYF TGTGCCAGTAGTCCAGGGACTAGAGATACGCAGTATTTT
TRBJ2-1 TRBV5-1 NA NA CASSRDSYNEQFF TGCGCCAGCAGCAGAGACTCCTACAATGAGCAGTTCTTC
TRBJ2-2 TRBV7-7 NA NA CASSLGQLAGELFF TGTGCTAGCAGCTTAGGTCAATTGGCCGGGGAGCTGTTTTTT
TRBJ1-1 TRBV18 NA TRBD1 CASSPDRATEAFF TGTGCCAGCTCACCGGACAGGGCCACTGAAGCTTTCTTT
TRBJ2-1 TRBV23-1 NA NA CASSPSPDEQFF TGCGCCAGCAGCCCGAGCCCCGATGAGCAGTTCTTC
TRBJ2-7 TRBV19 NA NA CASSTTSGTYEQYF TGTGCCAGTAGTACTACCTCCGGGACCTACGAGCAGTACTTC
TRBJ2-3 TRBV19 NA NA CASSFAGTTDTQYF TGTGCCAGTAGTTTCGCAGGGACCACAGATACGCAGTATTTT
TRBJ2-5 TRBV2 NA TRBD2 CASSEPLTSGGTQETQYF TGTGCCAGCAGTGAACCCCTCACTAGCGGGGGGACCCAAGAGACCCAGTACTTC
TRBJ2-7 TRBV4-1 NA NA CASSQVDPAATISYEQYF TGCGCCAGCAGCCAAGTCGATCCCGCGGCCACCATTTCCTACGAGCAGTACTTC
TRBJ1-1 TRBV5-1 NA NA CASSLEKGVTEAFF TGCGCCAGCAGCTTGGAGAAGGGAGTCACTGAAGCTTTCTTT
TRBJ1-2 TRBV28 NA TRBD1 CASRGTGNYGYTF TGTGCCAGCAGGGGGACAGGAAACTATGGCTACACCTTC
TRBJ1-2 TRBV4-1 NA NA CASSQDRASYGYTF TGCGCCAGCAGCCAAGATAGGGCCAGCTATGGCTACACCTTC
TRBJ2-2 TRBV2 NA NA CASSVSNTGELFF TGTGCCAGCAGTGTTAGCAACACCGGGGAGCTGTTTTTT